The TCR beta chain under discussion was sequenced for a study of blood T cell repertoires in COVID-19 (dated by TCRdb to 2020 to 2021). Looking at the study overall: Samples from collaborators originated in the United States, Italy and Spain and spanned both the acute and convalescent phases of COVID-19. Where HLA class I and class II types were available, the types were taken from metadata supplied by the sample provider, not from assay-based typing. Subjects who had been exposed to COVID-19, were actively infected with it, or had recovered from it provided the deeply sampled blood TCRbeta repertoires that made up the dataset. Samples came from the ongoing ImmuneRACE study (first 160 participants) plus 1,254 subjects from 6 global collaborators. The repertoires were made available in a free public database intended to serve as a resource for research on the immune response to SARS-CoV-2. A de-identified subject ID, COVID-19 status, age in years and sex were almost always included in the sample metadata. The prospective study material was composed of cDNA or gDNA derived from T cells, B-cell-depleted T cells, or PBMCs. What the work shows at the level of the full study, not this receptor alone: How much clinical and demographic metadata was included differed by source and by participant, and the metadata was provided uncurated.

Whole blood was collected in K2EDTA tubes by collaborating institutions according to the institutions' own protocols. Collaborator samples were shipped for TCRbeta analysis as frozen whole blood, isolated PBMCs, or DNA extracted from either sample type. The immunoSEQ Assay, a bias-controlled multiplex PCR, was used to amplify TCRbeta CDR3 regions from genomic DNA. On the study's bioinformatics: Nucleated cell counts per sample were estimated from amplification of reference gene primers within the assay. To quantify the absolute abundance of each unique TCRbeta CDR3 rearrangement, sequence reads were collapsed and filtered. For each sample, productive Simpson clonality was calculated as the square root of Simpson's diversity index across productive rearrangements. TCRdb took this table from immuneACCESS and kept in-frame rearrangements with V and J called. Such tables lack part of the clones; where checked against another copy, unresolved V genes explain under half of the gap, and the rest is unexplained. Clone size and the V and J calls come from that table; the DNA yielded D and trimming. The sample table shows over 55,000 clones, and 85% to 90% are seen once. Together, the top ten hold more than 4.5% of the sample.

As concerns this clone: This receptor's antigen is unknown. One base away there is no much larger clone; base qualities are not given.

CDR1 MGHRA and CDR2 YSYEKL were looked up in the germline V gene. The CDR3 sequence holds 16 residues, the cysteine and phenylalanine included. Only the CDR3 portion is preserved as DNA: 48 bases, with reading frame beginning at the first base. Trimming takes 4 bases off V and 2 bases off J; junction bases not matched to a gene: 8. The origin of this receptor is a man aged 45 to 65 with active COVID-19. Sequencing input: peripheral blood. In this chain, TRBV4-1 is recombined with TRBJ1-5, with 7 bases in between that match TRBD1. For the CDR3, the sequence is CASSPQGGRGNQPQHF. The DNA is as follows: TGCGCCAGCAGCCCCCAGGGGGGCCGGGGCAATCAGCCCCAGCATTTT.